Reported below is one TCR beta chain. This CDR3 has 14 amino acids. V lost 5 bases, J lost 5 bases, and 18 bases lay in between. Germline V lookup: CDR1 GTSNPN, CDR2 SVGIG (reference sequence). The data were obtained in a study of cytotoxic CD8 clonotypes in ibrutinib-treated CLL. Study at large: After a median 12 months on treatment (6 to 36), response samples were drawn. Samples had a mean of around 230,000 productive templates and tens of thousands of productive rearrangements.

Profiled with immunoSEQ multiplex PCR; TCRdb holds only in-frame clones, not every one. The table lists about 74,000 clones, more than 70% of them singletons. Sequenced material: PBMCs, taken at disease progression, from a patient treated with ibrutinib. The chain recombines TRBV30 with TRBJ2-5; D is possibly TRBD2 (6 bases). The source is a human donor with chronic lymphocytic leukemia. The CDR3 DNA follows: TGTGCCTGGCATCGCCTTGACCGGGGGGAGACCCAGTACTTC. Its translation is CAWHRLDRGETQYF. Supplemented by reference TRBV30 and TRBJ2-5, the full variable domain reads SQTIHQWPATLVQPVGSPLSLECTVEGTSNPNLYWYRQAAGRGLQLLFYSVGIGQISSEVPQNLSASRPQDRQFILSSKKLLLSDSGFYLCAWHRLDRGETQYFGPGTRLLVL.